The T cell receptor (beta chain) under discussion was sequenced for a study of T cells in Graves' hyperthyroidism and ophthalmopathy. Amplified TCR beta CDR3 regions came from RNA transcripts. A set of HTBI primers served as the primers for a first-round RT-PCR of the TCR CDR3. One entry per CDR3 protein results from TCRdb running MiXCR on the multiplex PCR reads. The repertoire holds some 530,000 distinct CDR3 sequences, with 22% as singletons. CDR3 length equals 17 residues. Germline loops: CDR1 SGHRS, CDR2 YFSETQ. V shed 4 bases and J 4 bases; nucleotides not matched to a gene: 14. Thyroid ultrasound and orbital computed tomography, with clinical symptoms and serum thyroxine and TRAb, informed diagnoses. Overall study results and limits: Most expanded thyroid clonotypes above 0.001 also appeared in blood.

Regarding this clonotype: As yet, its antigen is unknown.

The chain employs TRBV5-1 and TRBJ1-1; the match to TRBD1 covers 9 bases. The clonotype was recovered from a woman between 70 and 85 years old with Graves' ophthalmopathy. The source material was blood. As DNA, the CDR3 is TGCGCCAGCAGCCCGGGAAGACAGGGGGTCGGGACCACTGAAGCTTTCTTT. Residues: CASSPGRQGVGTTEAFF.